This T cell receptor beta chain was sequenced during a study of beta chain features in type 1 diabetes. The study reverse transcribed the entire isolated RNA, so it sequenced expressed TCRB transcripts. Profiled with immunoSEQ multiplex PCR; TCRdb holds only in-frame clones, not every one. The table records roughly 40,000 clones, around half of them present only once. The receptor comes from a woman aged 18-35 years in good health. The sequenced material came from central memory CD4+ T cells from blood.

CDR3 sequence: CASSVVSRDNEQFF. The DNA for the CDR3 is TGTGCCAGCAGCGTAGTGTCGCGGGACAATGAGCAGTTCTTC. V and J are TRBV9 and TRBJ2-1; D is perhaps TRBD2 (5 bases). Germline values: CDR1 SGDLS, CDR2 YYNGEE. CDR3 length: 14 residues. Trimming removed 0 bases from V and 5 bases from J, with 9 bases in between.